This T cell receptor beta chain is drawn from a study of CD8+CD57+ T cells in acquired aplastic anemia. Study overall: Mean DNA quantity obtained from sorted CD4+ and CD8+ cells was 3.2 ug.

In patients chosen for sequencing, flow cytometry had shown CD8+CD57+ cell expansion. When blood sampling took place, the patients had received no therapy. The CDR3 contains 15 residues. CDR1 and CDR2 (germline): SGHTA, FQGNSA. The ends were cut back, 4 bases at V and 1 base at J, with 13 bases in the middle. Genomic DNA, the template, was used for profiling of the TCR beta VDJ and CDR3. TCRdb reanalysed the reads using MiXCR and keeps one entry per CDR3 protein. Among around 500,000 distinct CDR3 sequences listed, approximately 33% were seen once. Study results and caveats: Patients shared around 31 CD8+ CDR3 sequences with controls.

This clonotype was picked up a small number of times. Its antigen is not known. Sequenced sample: sorted CD4+, CD8+, or CD8+CD57+ T cells (not recorded which) from PBMCs. The sequence derives from a human donor with aplastic anemia. The V and J genes are TRBV7-2 and TRBJ1-1; D perhaps matches TRBD1 (6 bases). The CDR3 loop reads CASSSKGGGNTEAFF. The DNA of the CDR3 is TGTGCCAGCAGCTCGAAGGGAGGGGGGAACACTGAAGCTTTCTTT.